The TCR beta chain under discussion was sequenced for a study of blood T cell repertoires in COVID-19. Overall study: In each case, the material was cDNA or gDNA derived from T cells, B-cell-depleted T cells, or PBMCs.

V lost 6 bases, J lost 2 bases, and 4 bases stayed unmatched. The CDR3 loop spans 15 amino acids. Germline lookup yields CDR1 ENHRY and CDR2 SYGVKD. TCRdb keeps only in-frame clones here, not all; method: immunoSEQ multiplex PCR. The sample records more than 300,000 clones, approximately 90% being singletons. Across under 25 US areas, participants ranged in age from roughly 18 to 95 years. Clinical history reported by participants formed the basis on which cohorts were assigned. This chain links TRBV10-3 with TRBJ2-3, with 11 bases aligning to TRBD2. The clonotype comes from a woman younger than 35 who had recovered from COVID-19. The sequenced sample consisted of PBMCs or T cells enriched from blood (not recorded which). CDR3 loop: CAISRLAGFTDTQYF. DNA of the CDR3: TGTGCCATCAGCCGACTAGCGGGGTTCACAGATACGCAGTATTTT.